Reported below is one TCR beta chain. The CDR3 is 15 amino acids. The germline V and J ends were trimmed by 4 bases and 5 bases, with 17 bases remaining between them. Germline V lookup: CDR1 SGHAT, CDR2 FQDESV (reference sequence). These data are taken from a study of yellow fever vaccine responses in identical twins. TCRdb re-derived calls from the RT-PCR reads in MiXCR, one entry per CDR3 protein. This sample yields about 23,000 distinct CDR3 sequences, of which around 77% are seen a single time; 4.8% belongs to the top ten. The rearrangement uses TRBV11-1 and TRBJ1-1, with D perhaps TRBD1 (6 bases). This sequence was found in a woman aged 18-35 years who received the yellow fever vaccine. Source: T cells from blood (PBMCs), unsorted or a sorted subset (not recorded which), taken before or after yellow fever vaccination (not recorded which). The CDR3 bases are TGTGCCAGCAGCTCTTCACTTAAAGGGGGAACTGAAGCTTTCTTT. Translated: CASSSSLKGGTEAFF.